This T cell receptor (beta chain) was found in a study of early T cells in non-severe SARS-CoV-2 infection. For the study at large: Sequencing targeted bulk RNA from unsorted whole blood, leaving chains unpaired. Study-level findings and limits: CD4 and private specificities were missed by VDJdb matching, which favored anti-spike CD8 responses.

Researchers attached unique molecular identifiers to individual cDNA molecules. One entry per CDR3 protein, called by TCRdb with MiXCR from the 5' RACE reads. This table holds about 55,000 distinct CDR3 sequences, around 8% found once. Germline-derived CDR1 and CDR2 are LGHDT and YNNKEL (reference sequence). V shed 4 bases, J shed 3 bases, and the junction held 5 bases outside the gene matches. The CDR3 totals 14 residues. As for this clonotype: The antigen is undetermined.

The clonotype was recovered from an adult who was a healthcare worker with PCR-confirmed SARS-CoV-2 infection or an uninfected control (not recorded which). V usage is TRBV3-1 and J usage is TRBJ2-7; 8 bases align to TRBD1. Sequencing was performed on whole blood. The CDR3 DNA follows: TGTGCCAGCAGCCGTCAGGGGGCCGGCTACGAGCAGTACTTC. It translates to CASSRQGAGYEQYF.